The 17 T cell receptor beta chains listed next were all sequenced from one sample in a study of T cells after yellow fever vaccination. TCRdb reprocessed the 5' RACE reads via MiXCR and lists one record per CDR3 protein. This sample has 140,000 to 150,000 distinct CDR3 sequences; roughly 6.7% occur once, and the top ten carry approximately 0.59%. Sequenced here: CD4+ T cells sorted from PBMCs, sampled 10 days after the yellow fever booster vaccination. These receptors originate from a young man who received the YFV17D yellow fever vaccine.

This clonotype was counted ten times or more. V and J are TRBV2 and TRBJ1-5; D is unclear. The CDR3 has 14 amino acids. The germline CDR1 and CDR2 sequences are SNHLY and FYNNEI. The ends were cut back, 5 bases at V and 7 bases at J, with 15 bases in the middle. CDR3 nucleotides: TGTGCCAGCAGTCAAGGTGGGCGCCAGCAGCCCCAGCATTTT. This encodes CASSQGGRQQPQHF.

This clonotype was counted ten times or more. The chain carries TRBV12-3 or TRBV12-4 and TRBJ2-1, with 8 bases identical to TRBD1. The trim removed 7 bases at V and 10 bases at J, leaving 9 bases unmatched. This CDR3 is built from 13 residues. The CDR3 nucleotides are TGTGCCAGCATGAGACAGGGGATAGGCGAGCAGTTCTTC. It codes for CASMRQGIGEQFF.

This clonotype was detected ten times or more. The chain is built from TRBV19 and TRBJ2-7; the D is unclear. The CDR3 covers 13 residues. V lost 3 bases, J lost 4 bases, and 10 bases lay in between. Germline V lookup: CDR1 LNHDA, CDR2 SQIVND (reference sequence). CDR3 region: CASSMSSTYEQYF. CDR3 DNA: TGTGCCAGTAGTATGAGTTCGACGTACGAGCAGTACTTC.

This clonotype was counted ten times or more. The chain recombines TRBV7-2 with TRBJ2-3; D might be TRBD2 (7 bases). The V end lost 3 bases, the J end lost 2 bases, and 12 bases lay between the germline ends. CDR1 SGHTA and CDR2 FQGNSA come from the germline V gene. This CDR3 contains 15 residues. The CDR3 DNA sequence: TGTGCCAGCAGCTTGCTGCGGGGGCACACAGATACGCAGTATTTT. Amino acid sequence: CASSLLRGHTDTQYF.

This clonotype was counted at least ten times. The V and J genes are TRBV3-1 and TRBJ2-1, with D unresolved. Germline loops: CDR1 LGHDT, CDR2 YNNKEL (reference sequence). Trimming left V 0 bases short and J 9 bases short, with 9 bases between. The CDR3 sequence is 13 residues long. CDR3 sequence reads: CASSQDIGREQFF. The CDR3 coding sequence is TGTGCCAGCAGCCAAGATATAGGGCGTGAGCAGTTCTTC.

This clonotype showed up many times. The CDR3 DNA follows: TGTGCCAGCAGCTTTACCTATTTCTACAATGAGCAGTTCTTC. Protein product: CASSFTYFYNEQFF. The genes are TRBV7-9 and TRBJ2-1; unclear D gene. V was cut by 3 bases and J by 3 bases, with 9 bases left in between. The CDR3 loop spans 14 amino acids. Germline V gene sequence: CDR1 SEHNR, CDR2 FQNEAQ (reference sequence).

This clonotype was recorded many times. This sequence joins TRBV20-1 and TRBJ2-1, with D uncertain. V was trimmed by 3 bases and J by 9 bases, leaving 12 bases between them. The CDR3 is made up of 12 amino acids. CDR1 and CDR2 from the germline V gene are DFQATT and SNEGSKA (reference sequence). The CDR3 region is CSASLARGEQFF. The CDR3 DNA is TGCAGTGCTAGCCTCGCGCGCGGTGAGCAGTTCTTC.

Ten or more counts support this clonotype. The J gene is TRBJ2-7, the V gene TRBV20-1; the match to TRBD1 covers 12 bases. The CDR3 consists of 14 residues. V gave up 5 bases and J gave up 7 bases; unmatched junction bases: 9. CDR1 and CDR2 (germline): DFQATT, SNEGSKA (reference sequence). The CDR3 DNA reads TGCAGTGCTTCCCCGGGACAGGGGGCTCGGGAGCAGTACTTC. Translating it yields CSASPGQGAREQYF.

The chain has TRBV5-4 and TRBJ2-1, with D unclear. Trimming removed 2 bases at V and 2 bases at J, with 11 bases between. This CDR3 has 15 amino acids. CDR1 and CDR2 (germline): SGHNT, YYREEE (reference sequence). The CDR3 DNA reads TGTGCCAGCAGCTTAGATGCTCAAGCCTACAATGAGCAGTTCTTC. Its translation: CASSLDAQAYNEQFF.

Many counts were recorded for this clonotype. The rearrangement links TRBV4-1 to TRBJ2-1, with 13 bases lining up with TRBD2. The CDR3 contains 20 residues. With 1 base clipped from V and 0 bases from J, the junction kept 9 bases outside the gene matches. CDR1 and CDR2 (germline): MGHRA, YSYEKL. Here the CDR3 reads CASSQVVGTSGASSYNEQFF. DNA for the CDR3: TGCGCCAGCAGCCAAGTCGTCGGGACTAGCGGGGCGAGCTCCTACAATGAGCAGTTCTTC.

This clonotype has ten or more counts. This rearrangement joins TRBV7-3 to TRBJ2-7; perhaps TRBD2 as D (5 bases). With 1 base removed from V and 4 bases from J, the gap between germline ends came to 8 bases. Germline CDR1 and CDR2: SGHTA and FQGTGA. The length of the CDR3 is 13 residues. Written as DNA, the CDR3 is TGTGCCAGCAGCTTAATGTCGGGGTACGAGCAGTACTTC. This translates into CASSLMSGYEQYF.

There are many counts of this clonotype. This CDR3 reads CASSLAGGIGEQFF. Here the CDR3 DNA reads TGTGCCAGCAGTTTAGCGGGAGGGATTGGTGAGCAGTTCTTC. This chain uses TRBV12-3 or TRBV12-4 with TRBJ2-1; 7 positions agree with TRBD2. CDR3 length: 14 amino acids. Losses at the gene ends were 0 bases for V and 9 bases for J; bases not matched to a gene: 5.

This chain links TRBV20-1 with TRBJ2-1, with 9 bases lining up with TRBD1. The CDR3 runs to 16 residues. The J segment lost 0 bases and the V segment lost 1 base, leaving 4 bases of the junction unmatched. Germline values: CDR1 DFQATT, CDR2 SNEGSKA (reference sequence). In DNA, the CDR3 is TGCAGTGCTAGAGTGGGACAGGGAAACTCCTACAATGAGCAGTTCTTC. Amino acids: CSARVGQGNSYNEQFF.

There are many counts of this clonotype. V is TRBV7-2 and J is TRBJ2-7; TRBD2 aligns across 9 bases. The ends lost 2 bases at V and 4 bases at J; junction bases unmatched: 6. This CDR3 comprises 15 residues. In germline, CDR1 is SGHTA, CDR2 FQGNSA. The CDR3 region is CASSLRGTSYYEQYF. The CDR3 DNA reads TGTGCCAGCAGCTTAAGGGGGACTAGCTATTACGAGCAGTACTTC.

Regarding this clonotype: Since a much larger clone is just one base distant, this may be a read error. The V gene is TRBV24-1, the J gene TRBJ2-1, with a possible D match to TRBD2 (5 bases). The CDR3 is made up of 16 amino acids. CDR1 and CDR2 from the germline V gene are KGHDR and SFDVKD. This CDR3 is CGTSGSGGSSYNEQFF. The CDR3, as DNA: TGTGGCACCAGTGGATCGGGTGGGAGCTCCTACAATGAGCAGTTCTTC.

In this sample, this clonotype turned up many times. This chain links TRBV6-5 with TRBJ2-7; TRBD2 matches at 14 bases. The V gene's germline CDR1 is MNHEY and CDR2 SVGAGI. The CDR3 extends over 15 amino acids. After removal of 6 bases from V and 7 bases from J, the junction contained 8 bases not matched to a gene. For the CDR3, the DNA is TGTGCCAGCAGACCCACCGGGACTAGCGGGAGAGAGCAGTACTTC. Translated: CASRPTGTSGREQYF.

For this clonotype: One base away lies a much larger clone, so this may be a sequencing read error. The rearrangement links TRBV30 to TRBJ2-7; unclear D gene. Germline V lookup: CDR1 GTSNPN, CDR2 SVGIG (reference sequence). This CDR3 has 14 residues. CDR3: CAWSGKAPPYAQYF. As DNA, the CDR3 is TGTGCCTGGAGTGGGAAGGCACCACCCTACGCGCAGTACTTC. Together with reference TRBV30 and TRBJ2-7, the CDR3 gives the full variable domain: SQTIHQWPATLVQPVGSPLSLECTVEGTSNPNLYWYRQAAGRGLQLLFYSVGIGQISSEVPQNLSASRPQDRQFILSSKKLLLSDSGFYLCAWSGKAPPYAQYFGPGTRLTVT.